This TCR beta chain was profiled in a study of T cell changes during pregnancy in multiple sclerosis. Profiled with immunoSEQ multiplex PCR; TCRdb holds only in-frame clones, not every one. The sample holds about 34,000 clones, 90% seen once. CDR3 length: 12 residues. V was pared by 3 bases and J by 6 bases, with 6 bases between. CDR1 is SNHLY and CDR2 is FYNNEI in the germline V gene. This sequence originates from a female donor with multiple sclerosis, enrolled in a pregnancy study. The sequencing here drew on CD8+ T cells from peripheral blood mononuclear cells, taken before pregnancy. The chain has TRBV2 and TRBJ1-3; no firm D call. The CDR3 DNA reads TGTGCCAGCAGTGAGGGAGCAAACACCATATATTTT. Encoded protein: CASSEGANTIYF.